This entry lists 12 T cell receptor beta chains sequenced from one sample in a study of post-analysis software for immune sequencing data. Each TCR beta cDNA library carried unique molecular identifiers. TCRdb reprocessed the PCR reads with MiXCR, giving one entry per CDR3 protein. The sample shows about 260,000 distinct CDR3 sequences, 35% to 40% of them seen only once. Points from the study as a whole: When patients were compared with controls, a handful of TRBV segments were more frequent, TRBV5-6, TRBV5-1 and TRBV20-1 among them.

Antigen specificity for these receptors is unknown. Sequencing was performed on blood. Source of these receptors: a girl aged 10 to 17 with multiple sclerosis.

This clonotype was seen at least ten times. V usage is TRBV20-1 and J usage is TRBJ2-1, with 8 positions matching TRBD2. This CDR3 is 14 amino acids long. In germline, CDR1 is DFQATT, CDR2 SNEGSKA (reference sequence). V shed 8 bases and J 8 bases; nucleotides not matched to a gene: 14. The CDR3 DNA reads as TGCAGTTCGTACGGCGGGGGGAGGCCGGATGAGCAGTTCTTC. Its translation is CSSYGGGRPDEQFF.

This clonotype was found many times. The chain combines TRBV6-5 with TRBJ2-5; D unclear. CDR3 length: 15 amino acids. Germline-derived CDR1 and CDR2 are MNHEY and SVGAGI. V lost 0 bases and J lost 2, with 10 bases in between. Written as DNA, the CDR3 is TGTGCCAGCAGTTACTCGGCGGCGCAGCAAGAGACCCAGTACTTC. This codes for CASSYSAAQQETQYF.

The gene calls are TRBV14 and TRBJ1-4; tentatively, D is TRBD1 (5 bases). CDR3 size: 14 residues. In germline, CDR1 is SGHDN, CDR2 FVKESK. Deletions cut 8 bases from V and 3 bases from J, with 13 bases between. This chain's CDR3 is CASAPGAANEKLFF. In DNA, the CDR3 is TGTGCCAGCGCCCCCGGGGCAGCTAATGAAAAACTGTTTTTT.

The rearrangement joins TRBV6-6 to TRBJ2-3; D not resolved. V was pared by 8 bases and J by 6 bases, with 27 bases between. CDR3 length equals 17 residues. Germline assignment: CDR1 MNHNY and CDR2 SVGAGI (reference sequence). CDR3 region: CASGTSLANRPSDTQYF. The CDR3 DNA reads as TGTGCCAGCGGTACATCTCTGGCAAATCGTCCTTCGGATACGCAGTATTTT.

This clonotype was seen many times. The rearrangement links TRBV20-1 to TRBJ2-3; D possibly corresponds to TRBD2 (6 bases). V was trimmed by 3 bases and J by 2 bases, leaving 12 bases between them. Germline CDR1 and CDR2: DFQATT and SNEGSKA (reference sequence). CDR3 length: 14 residues. CDR3 coding DNA: TGCAGTGCTAGCACCGGGAGCCCCACAGATACGCAGTATTTT. Protein: CSASTGSPTDTQYF.

A word on this clonotype: A much more abundant neighbour one base away suggests this may be a read error. This rearrangement joins TRBV15 to TRBJ2-1; 7 bases line up with TRBD1. The CDR3 runs 14 residues. V shed 3 bases and J 5 bases; nucleotides not matched to a gene: 4. Looked up from germline, CDR1 is LNHNV and CDR2 is YYDKDF (reference sequence). CDR3 in DNA: TGTGCCACCAGCAGGGTTGGACAGGACAATGAGCAGTTCTTC. Encoded protein: CATSRVGQDNEQFF.

As concerns this clonotype: This sequence may be a read error, since a much larger clone differs from it by one base. CDR3 region: CASSVVNKTGAETYGYTF. The CDR3 DNA reads TGTGCCAGCAGCGTAGTAAACAAGACAGGGGCGGAGACCTATGGCTACACCTTC. This chain uses TRBV9 with TRBJ1-2; 8 positions agree with TRBD1. V dropped 0 bases and J dropped 4; count of bases not matched to a gene: 14. Per the germline V gene, CDR1 is SGDLS and CDR2 is YYNGEE. The length of the CDR3 is 18 residues.

This clonotype was observed at least ten times. This chain uses TRBV9 with TRBJ1-5, with D perhaps matching TRBD1 (5 bases). CDR3 length: 14 amino acids. Trimming took off 0 bases at V and 7 bases at J, with 11 bases between the two ends. The germline V gene has CDR1 SGDLS and CDR2 YYNGEE. The CDR3: CASSVGGGRQPQHF. For the CDR3, the DNA is TGTGCCAGCAGCGTAGGTGGGGGACGACAGCCCCAGCATTTT.

This clonotype has only one observation. One base away lies a much larger clone, so this may be a sequencing read error. The genes are TRBV12-3 or TRBV12-4 and TRBJ2-7; D ambiguous. Matching the DNA end better, TRBJ2-5 makes the J call doubtful. The CDR3 is made up of 12 amino acids. The CDR3 coding sequence is TGTGCCGGCACCCGAGCATATGAGACCCAGTACTTC. As protein: CAGTRAYETQYF.

This clonotype was counted ten times or more. The chain has TRBV7-9 and TRBJ1-1; TRBD1 agrees at 9 bases. This CDR3 is 14 amino acids long. Trimming took 5 bases from V and 7 from J; bases not matched to a gene: 8. CDR1 and CDR2 (germline): SEHNR, FQNEAQ (reference sequence). The chain's CDR3 is CASSTGTGKGEAFF. DNA of the CDR3: TGTGCCAGCAGCACCGGGACAGGGAAGGGTGAAGCTTTCTTT.

The chain uses TRBV9 and TRBJ2-5, with 9 positions matching TRBD1. Germline V gene sequence: CDR1 SGDLS, CDR2 YYNGEE. The length of the CDR3 is 14 residues. The junction had 8 bases not matched to a gene; V was cut back by 0 bases and J by 11 bases. Here the CDR3 reads CASSVETGGAEQYF. The CDR3 DNA sequence: TGTGCCAGCAGCGTAGAAACAGGGGGCGCAGAGCAGTACTTC.

The CDR3 loop reads CAGGREDTGELFF. CDR3 coding DNA: TGTGCAGGAGGCAGGGAAGACACCGGGGAGCTGTTTTTT. The rearrangement uses TRBV28 and TRBJ2-2, with D perhaps matching TRBD1 or TRBD2 (5 bases each). The germline V gene has CDR1 MDHEN and CDR2 SYDVKM. This CDR3 has 13 amino acids.